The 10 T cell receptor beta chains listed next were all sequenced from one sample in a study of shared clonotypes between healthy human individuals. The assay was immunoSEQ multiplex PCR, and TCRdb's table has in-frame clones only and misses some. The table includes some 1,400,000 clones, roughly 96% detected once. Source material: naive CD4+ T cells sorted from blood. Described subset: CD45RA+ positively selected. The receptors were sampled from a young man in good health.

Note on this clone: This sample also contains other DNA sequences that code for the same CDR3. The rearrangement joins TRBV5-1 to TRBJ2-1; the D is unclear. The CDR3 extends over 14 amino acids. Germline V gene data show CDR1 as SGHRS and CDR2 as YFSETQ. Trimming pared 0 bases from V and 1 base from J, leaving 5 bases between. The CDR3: CASSLGQSYNEQFF. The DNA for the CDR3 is TGCGCCAGCAGCTTGGGGCAATCCTACAATGAGCAGTTCTTC.

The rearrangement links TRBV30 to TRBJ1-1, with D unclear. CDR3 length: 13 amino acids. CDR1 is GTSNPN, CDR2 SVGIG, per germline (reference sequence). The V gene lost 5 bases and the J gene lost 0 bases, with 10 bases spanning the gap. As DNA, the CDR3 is TGTGCCTGGGGACCTGTCCTGAACACTGAAGCTTTCTTT. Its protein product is CAWGPVLNTEAFF.

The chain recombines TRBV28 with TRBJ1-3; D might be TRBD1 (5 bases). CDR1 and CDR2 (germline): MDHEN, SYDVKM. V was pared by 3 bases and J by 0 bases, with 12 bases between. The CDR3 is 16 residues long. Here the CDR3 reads CASSFPRGSSGNTIYF. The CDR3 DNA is TGTGCCAGCAGTTTTCCTCGGGGGTCCTCTGGAAACACCATATATTTT.

The CDR3 loop is CATSRATGELFF. The CDR3 nucleotides are TGTGCCACCAGCAGGGCCACCGGGGAGCTGTTTTTT. The chain uses TRBV15 and TRBJ2-2; no clear D gene. Germline lookup yields CDR1 LNHNV and CDR2 YYDKDF (reference sequence). The CDR3 length is 12 residues. V gave up 3 bases and J gave up 4 bases, with 3 bases separating them.

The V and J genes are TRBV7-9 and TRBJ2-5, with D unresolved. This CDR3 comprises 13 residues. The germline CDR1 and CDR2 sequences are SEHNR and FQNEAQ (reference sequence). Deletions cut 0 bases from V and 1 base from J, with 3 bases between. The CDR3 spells CASSLAVQETQYF. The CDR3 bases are TGTGCCAGCAGCTTAGCGGTCCAAGAGACCCAGTACTTC.

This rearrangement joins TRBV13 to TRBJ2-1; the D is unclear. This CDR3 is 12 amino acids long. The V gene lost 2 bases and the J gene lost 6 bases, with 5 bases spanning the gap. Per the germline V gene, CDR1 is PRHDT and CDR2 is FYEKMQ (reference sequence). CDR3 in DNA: TGTGCCAGCAGCTTAAAAAGCAATGAGCAGTTCTTC. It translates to CASSLKSNEQFF. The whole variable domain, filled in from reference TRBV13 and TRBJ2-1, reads AAGVIQSPRHLIKEKRETATLKCYPIPRHDTVYWYQQGPGQDPQFLISFYEKMQSDKGSIPDRFSAQQFSDYHSELNMSSLELGDSALYFCASSLKSNEQFFGPGTRLTVL.

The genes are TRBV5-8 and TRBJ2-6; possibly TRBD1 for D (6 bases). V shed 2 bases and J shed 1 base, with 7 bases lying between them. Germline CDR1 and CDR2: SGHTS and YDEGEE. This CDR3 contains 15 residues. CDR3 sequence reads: CASSFTGSGANVLTF. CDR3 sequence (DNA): TGTGCCAGCAGCTTTACAGGGTCTGGGGCCAACGTCCTGACTTTC. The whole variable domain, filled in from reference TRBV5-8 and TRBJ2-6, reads EAGVTQSPTHLIKTRGQQATLRCSPISGHTSVYWYQQALGLGLQFLLWYDEGEERNRGNFPPRFSGRQFPNYSSELNVNALELEDSALYLCASSFTGSGANVLTFGAGSRLTVL.

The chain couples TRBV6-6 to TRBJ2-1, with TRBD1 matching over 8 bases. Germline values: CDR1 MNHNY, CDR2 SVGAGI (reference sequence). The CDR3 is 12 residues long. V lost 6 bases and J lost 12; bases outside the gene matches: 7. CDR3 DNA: TGTGCCAGCAGAGTTGACAGGGGAGGGCAGTTCTTC. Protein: CASRVDRGGQFF.

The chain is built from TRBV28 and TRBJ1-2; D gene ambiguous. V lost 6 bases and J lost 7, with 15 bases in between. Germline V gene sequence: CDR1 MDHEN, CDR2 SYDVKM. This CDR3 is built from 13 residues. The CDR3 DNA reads TGTGCCAGCAGCTTAATCGGGTTTGCTGGCTACACCTTC. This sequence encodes CASSLIGFAGYTF.

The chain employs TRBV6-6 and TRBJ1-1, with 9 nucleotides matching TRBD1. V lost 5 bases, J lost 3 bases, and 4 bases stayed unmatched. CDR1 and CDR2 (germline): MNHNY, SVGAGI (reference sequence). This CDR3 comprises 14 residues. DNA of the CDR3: TGTGCCAGCAGTAACAGGGGGCAGCACACTGAAGCTTTCTTT. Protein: CASSNRGQHTEAFF.